The 9 T cell receptor beta chains below come from one sample, sequenced in a study of graft-versus-host responses after intestinal transplantation. Method: immunoSEQ multiplex PCR; TCRdb's copy keeps in-frame clones and lacks some. The data contain approximately 60,000 clones, approximately 91% of them singletons. Intraepithelial and lamina propria lymphocytes were released after the graft tissue was processed. Here the sequenced sample was ileum tissue, taken more than 350 days after transplant. Receptors were obtained from a human patient who received an intestinal transplant, so some T cells may come from the graft donor.

The rearrangement uses TRBV28 and TRBJ2-5; TRBD2 agrees at 13 bases. Germline V lookup: CDR1 MDHEN, CDR2 SYDVKM. The trim removed 2 bases at V and 3 bases at J, leaving 6 bases unmatched. The CDR3 is 17 amino acids. CDR3 sequence: CASSLHGTSGTKETQYF. The CDR3 nucleotides are TGTGCCAGCAGTTTACACGGGACTAGCGGGACTAAAGAGACCCAGTACTTC.

This sequence joins TRBV10-3 and TRBJ1-3; D is unresolved. The CDR3 extends over 12 amino acids. Germline V gives CDR1 ENHRY, CDR2 SYGVKD. The V gene lost 7 bases and the J gene lost 3 bases, with 7 bases spanning the gap. The CDR3 DNA follows: TGTGCCATCAAAGCGCATGGAAACACCATATATTTT. Amino acids: CAIKAHGNTIYF.

This clone has just one count. V usage is TRBV11-3 and J usage is TRBJ2-7; TRBD1 is a possible D gene (6 bases). The V gene lost 5 bases and the J gene lost 2 bases, with 10 bases spanning the gap. The CDR3 loop spans 13 amino acids. The germline CDR1 and CDR2 sequences are SGHNT and YENEEA. CDR3 sequence reads: CASSGRGAYEQYF. CDR3 in DNA: TGTGCCAGCAGCGGCAGGGGCGCCTACGAGCAGTACTTC.

This chain joins TRBV19 and TRBJ2-5, with no clear D. The DNA end favors TRBJ2-7, so the J call may be wrong. The CDR3 contains 13 residues. Germline V lookup: CDR1 LNHDA, CDR2 SQIVND (reference sequence). CDR3 bases: TGTGCCAGTAGTAGAGAAGCATCCTACGAGCAGTACTTC. Its protein product is CASSREASYEQYF.

The chain links TRBV14 to TRBJ2-1, with D perhaps TRBD2 (5 bases). The CDR3 loop spans 14 amino acids. V was pared by 0 bases and J by 6 bases, with 9 bases between. Germline lookup yields CDR1 SGHDN and CDR2 FVKESK. The CDR3 reads CASSQETAANEQFF. CDR3 coding DNA: TGTGCCAGCAGCCAAGAAACAGCGGCCAATGAGCAGTTCTTC.

Notes on this clone: A read error may account for a junction end that differs from germline. V and J are TRBV6-1 and TRBJ1-1; D not certain. CDR1 and CDR2 from the germline V gene are MNHNS and SASEGT. The CDR3 runs 13 residues. CDR3 loop: CVSSEFWWTEAFF. The CDR3 DNA is TGTGTCAGCAGTGAATTCTGGTGGACTGAAGCTTTCTTT.

The genes are TRBV19 and TRBJ2-5; TRBD1 matches at 10 bases. The end of the DNA is better explained by TRBJ2-7, so the J call may be wrong. CDR3 length: 14 residues. Germline V CDR1 and CDR2: LNHDA, SQIVND (reference sequence). The CDR3 reads CASSMGTGDYEQYF. CDR3 bases: TGTGCCAGTAGTATGGGGACAGGGGATTACGAGCAGTACTTC.

The V gene is TRBV7-6, the J gene TRBJ1-1; TRBD1 matches at 7 bases. The length of the CDR3 is 15 residues. Per germline, CDR1 SGHVS and CDR2 FNYEAQ. Germline trimming cut 5 bases from V and 6 bases from J; bases unmatched to any gene: 12. CDR3 residues: CASSPPTPQGAEAFF. CDR3 DNA: TGTGCCAGCAGCCCGCCGACACCGCAGGGGGCTGAAGCTTTCTTT.

The chain recombines TRBV5-4 with TRBJ1-2; 11 nucleotides line up with TRBD1. The CDR3 is made up of 15 amino acids. The J segment lost 5 bases and the V segment lost 3 bases, leaving 6 bases of the junction unmatched. Per germline, CDR1 SGHNT and CDR2 YYREEE (reference sequence). DNA for the CDR3: TGTGCCAGCAGCTCAGGACAGGGGGCAGATTATGGCTACACCTTC. This sequence encodes CASSSGQGADYGYTF.